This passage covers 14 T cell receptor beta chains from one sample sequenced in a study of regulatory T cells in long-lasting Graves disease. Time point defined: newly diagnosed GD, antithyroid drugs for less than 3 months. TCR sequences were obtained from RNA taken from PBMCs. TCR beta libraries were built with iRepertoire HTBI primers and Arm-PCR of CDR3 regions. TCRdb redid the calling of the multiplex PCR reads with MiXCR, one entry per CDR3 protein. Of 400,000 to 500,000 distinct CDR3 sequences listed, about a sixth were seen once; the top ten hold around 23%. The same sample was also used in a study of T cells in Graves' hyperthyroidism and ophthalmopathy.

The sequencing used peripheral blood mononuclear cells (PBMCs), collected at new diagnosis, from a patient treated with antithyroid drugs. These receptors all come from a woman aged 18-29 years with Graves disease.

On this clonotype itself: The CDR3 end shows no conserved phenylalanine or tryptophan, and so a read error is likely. CDR3 in DNA: TGCGCCAGCAGCTTGGAGGCTAACTATGGCTACACCTCC. Translation: CASSLEANYGYTS. This chain joins TRBV5-1 and TRBJ1-2; no definite D call. Trimming cost V 0 bases and J 0 bases, with 3 bases left between them. The CDR3 contains 13 residues. The V gene's germline CDR1 is SGHRS and CDR2 YFSETQ.

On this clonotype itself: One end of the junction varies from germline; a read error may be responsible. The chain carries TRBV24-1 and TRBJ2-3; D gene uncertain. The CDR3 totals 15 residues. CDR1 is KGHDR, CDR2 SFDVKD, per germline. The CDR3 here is CATGDTGPPTDTQYF. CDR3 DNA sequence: TGTGCCACCGGTGATACTGGCCCCCCCACAGATACGCAGTATTTT.

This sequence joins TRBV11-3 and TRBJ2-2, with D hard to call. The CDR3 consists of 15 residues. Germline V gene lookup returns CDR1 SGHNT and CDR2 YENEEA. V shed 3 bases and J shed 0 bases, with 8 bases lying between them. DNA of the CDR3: TGTGCCAGCAGCTTCGTAAATTCGAACACCGGGGAGCTGTTTTTT. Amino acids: CASSFVNSNTGELFF.

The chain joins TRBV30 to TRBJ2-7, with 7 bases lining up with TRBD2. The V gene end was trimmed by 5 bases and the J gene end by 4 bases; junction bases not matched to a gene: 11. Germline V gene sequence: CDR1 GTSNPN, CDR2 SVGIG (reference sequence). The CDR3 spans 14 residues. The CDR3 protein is CAWGHPGLSYEQYF. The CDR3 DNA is TGTGCCTGGGGGCACCCGGGACTATCTTACGAGCAGTACTTC.

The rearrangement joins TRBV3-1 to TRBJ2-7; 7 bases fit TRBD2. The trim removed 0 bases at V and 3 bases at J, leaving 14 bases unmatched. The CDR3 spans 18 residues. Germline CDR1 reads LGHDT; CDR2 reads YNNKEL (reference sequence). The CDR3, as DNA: TGTGCCAGCAGCCAAGATGTGGGCGGCGGAGGACTAGTCTACGAGCAGTACTTC. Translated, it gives CASSQDVGGGGLVYEQYF.

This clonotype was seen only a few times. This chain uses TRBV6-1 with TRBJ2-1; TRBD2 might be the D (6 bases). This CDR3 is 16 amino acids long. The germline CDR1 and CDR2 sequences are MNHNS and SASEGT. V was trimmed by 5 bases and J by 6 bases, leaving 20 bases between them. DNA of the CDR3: TGTGCCAGCAGTCACCAGTTTCCGGGGGAGCCCAATGAGCAGTTCTTC. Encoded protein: CASSHQFPGEPNEQFF.

CDR3 protein: CSVRTGIGELFF. CDR3 DNA sequence: TGCAGCGTTAGGACAGGGATCGGGGAGCTGTTTTTT. The gene calls are TRBV29-1 and TRBJ2-2; 8 bases line up with TRBD1. V dropped 5 bases and J dropped 7; count of bases not matched to a gene: 3. The CDR3 loop spans 12 amino acids. From germline, CDR1 is SQVTM and CDR2 ANQGSEA.

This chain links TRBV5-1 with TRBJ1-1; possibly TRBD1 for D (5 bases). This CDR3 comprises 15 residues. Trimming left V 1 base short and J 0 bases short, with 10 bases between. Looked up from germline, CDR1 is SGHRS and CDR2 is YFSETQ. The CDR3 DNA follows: TGCGCCAGCAGCTTGAAAGGGGCCATGAACACTGAAGCTTTCTTT. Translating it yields CASSLKGAMNTEAFF.

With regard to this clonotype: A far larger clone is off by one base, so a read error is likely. The CDR3 spells CASSFGWSSRFRTDTQYF. CDR3 in DNA: TGTGCCAGCAGCTTTGGGTGGAGTAGCAGGTTCCGCACAGATACGCAGTATTTT. The chain carries TRBV7-2 and TRBJ2-3; D not resolved. V dropped 3 bases and J dropped 1 base, with 20 bases sitting between them. The V gene's germline CDR1 is SGHTA and CDR2 FQGNSA. The length of the CDR3 is 18 residues. The whole variable domain, filled in from reference TRBV7-2 and TRBJ2-3, reads GAGVSQSPSNKVTEKGKDVELRCDPISGHTALYWYRQSLGQGLEFLIYFQGNSAPDKSGLPSDRFSAERTGGSVSTLTIQRTQQEDSAVYLCASSFGWSSRFRTDTQYFGPGTRLTVL.

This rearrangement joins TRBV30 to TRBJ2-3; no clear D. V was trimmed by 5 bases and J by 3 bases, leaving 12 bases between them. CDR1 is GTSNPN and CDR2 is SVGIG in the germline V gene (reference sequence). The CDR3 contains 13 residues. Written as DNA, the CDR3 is TGTGCCTGGGGTCCCGGAGAGACAGATACGCAGTATTTT. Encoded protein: CAWGPGETDTQYF.

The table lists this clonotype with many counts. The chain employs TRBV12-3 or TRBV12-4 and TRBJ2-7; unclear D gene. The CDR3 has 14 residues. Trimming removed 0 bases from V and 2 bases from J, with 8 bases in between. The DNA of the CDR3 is TGTGCCAGCAGTTTAGCCCCGGGTACCTACGAGCAGTACTTC. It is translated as CASSLAPGTYEQYF.

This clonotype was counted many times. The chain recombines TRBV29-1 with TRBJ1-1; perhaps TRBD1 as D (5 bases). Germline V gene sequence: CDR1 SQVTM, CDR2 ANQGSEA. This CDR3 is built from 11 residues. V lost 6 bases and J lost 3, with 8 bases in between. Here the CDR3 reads CSVRGDTEAFF. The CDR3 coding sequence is TGCAGCGTGCGGGGGGACACTGAAGCTTTCTTT.

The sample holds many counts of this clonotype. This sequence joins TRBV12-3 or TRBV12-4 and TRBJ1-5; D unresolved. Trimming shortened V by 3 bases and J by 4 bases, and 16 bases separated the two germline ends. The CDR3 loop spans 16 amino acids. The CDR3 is CASSFYDHRGNQPQHF. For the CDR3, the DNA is TGTGCCAGCAGTTTTTACGATCACCGAGGGAATCAGCCCCAGCATTTT.

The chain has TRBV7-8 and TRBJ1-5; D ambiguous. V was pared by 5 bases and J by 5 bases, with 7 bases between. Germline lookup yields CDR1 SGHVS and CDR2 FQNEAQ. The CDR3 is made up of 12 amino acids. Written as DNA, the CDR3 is TGTGCCAGCAGCAATCCCGATCAGCCCCAGCATTTT. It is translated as CASSNPDQPQHF. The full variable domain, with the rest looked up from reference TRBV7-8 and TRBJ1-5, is GAGVSQSPRYKVAKRGQDVALRCDPISGHVSLFWYQQALGQGPEFLTYFQNEAQLDKSGLPSDRFFAERPEGSVSTLKIQRTQQEDSAVYLCASSNPDQPQHFGDGTRLSIL.